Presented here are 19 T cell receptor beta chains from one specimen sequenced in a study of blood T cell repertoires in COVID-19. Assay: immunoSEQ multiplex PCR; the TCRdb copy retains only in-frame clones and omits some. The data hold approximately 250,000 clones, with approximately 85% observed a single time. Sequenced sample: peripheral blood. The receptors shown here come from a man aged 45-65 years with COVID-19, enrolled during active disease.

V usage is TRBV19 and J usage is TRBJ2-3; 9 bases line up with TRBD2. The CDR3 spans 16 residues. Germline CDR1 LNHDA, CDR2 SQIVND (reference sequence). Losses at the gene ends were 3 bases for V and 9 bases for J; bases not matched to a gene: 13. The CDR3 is CASSMNVAGARPTQYF. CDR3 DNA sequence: TGTGCCAGTAGTATGAATGTAGCGGGGGCCCGGCCCACGCAGTATTTT.

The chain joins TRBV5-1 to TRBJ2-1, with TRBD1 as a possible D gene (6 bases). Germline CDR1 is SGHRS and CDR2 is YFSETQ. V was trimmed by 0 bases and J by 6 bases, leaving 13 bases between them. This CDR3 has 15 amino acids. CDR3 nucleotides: TGCGCCAGCAGCTTGGCATTGGGACACACCAATGAGCAGTTCTTC. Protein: CASSLALGHTNEQFF.

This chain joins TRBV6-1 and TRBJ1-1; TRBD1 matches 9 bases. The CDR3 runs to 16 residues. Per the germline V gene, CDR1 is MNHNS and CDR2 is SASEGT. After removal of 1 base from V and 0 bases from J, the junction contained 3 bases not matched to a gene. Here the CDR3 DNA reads TGTGCCAGCAGTGAAGGAGGGACAGGGATGAACACTGAAGCTTTCTTT. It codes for CASSEGGTGMNTEAFF.

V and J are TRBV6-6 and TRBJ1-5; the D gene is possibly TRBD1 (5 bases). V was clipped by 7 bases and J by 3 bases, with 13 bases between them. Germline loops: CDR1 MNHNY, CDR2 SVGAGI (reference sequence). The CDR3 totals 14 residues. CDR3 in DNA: TGTGCCAGCATCCCCGGGGGGGACAATCAGCCCCAGCATTTT. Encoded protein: CASIPGGDNQPQHF.

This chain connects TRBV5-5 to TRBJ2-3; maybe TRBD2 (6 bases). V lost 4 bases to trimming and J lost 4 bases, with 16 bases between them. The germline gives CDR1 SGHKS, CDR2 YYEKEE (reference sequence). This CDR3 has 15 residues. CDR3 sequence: CASSQEGREPDTQYF. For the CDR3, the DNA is TGTGCCAGCAGCCAGGAGGGCAGGGAGCCAGATACGCAGTATTTT.

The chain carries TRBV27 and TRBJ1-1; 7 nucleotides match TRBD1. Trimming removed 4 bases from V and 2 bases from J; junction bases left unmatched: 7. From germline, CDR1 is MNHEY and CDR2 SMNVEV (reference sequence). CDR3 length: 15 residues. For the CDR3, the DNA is TGTGCCAGCAGTTATCAGGGGGAATTTAACACTGAAGCTTTCTTT. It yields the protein CASSYQGEFNTEAFF.

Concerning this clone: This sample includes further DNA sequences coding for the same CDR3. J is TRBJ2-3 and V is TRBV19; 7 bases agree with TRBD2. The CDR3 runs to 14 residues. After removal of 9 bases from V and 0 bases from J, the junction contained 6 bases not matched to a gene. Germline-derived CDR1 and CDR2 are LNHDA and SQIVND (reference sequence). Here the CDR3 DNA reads TGTGCCAGCGCCCAGGGAGGGAGCACAGATACGCAGTATTTT. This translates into CASAQGGSTDTQYF.

This CDR3 is CATSASQQGTNTGELFF. CDR3 coding DNA: TGTGCCACCAGTGCTTCCCAGCAGGGTACGAACACCGGGGAGCTGTTTTTT. J is TRBJ2-2 and V is TRBV24-1; possibly TRBD1 for D (5 bases). The CDR3 consists of 17 residues. CDR1 and CDR2 from the germline V gene are KGHDR and SFDVKD. Trimming pared 5 bases from V and 0 bases from J, leaving 15 bases between.

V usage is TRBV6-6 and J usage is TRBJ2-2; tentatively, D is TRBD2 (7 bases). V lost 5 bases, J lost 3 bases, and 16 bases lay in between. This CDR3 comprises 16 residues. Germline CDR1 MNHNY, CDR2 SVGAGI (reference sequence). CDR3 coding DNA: TGTGCCAGCAGTCACGCCGGGGGGCCCGACACCGGGGAGCTGTTTTTT. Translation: CASSHAGGPDTGELFF.

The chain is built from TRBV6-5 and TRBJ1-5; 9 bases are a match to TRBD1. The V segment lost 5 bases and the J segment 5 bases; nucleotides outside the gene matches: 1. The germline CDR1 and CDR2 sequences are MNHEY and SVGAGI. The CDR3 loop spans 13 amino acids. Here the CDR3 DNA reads TGTGCCAGCAGTCGACAGGGGGATCAGCCCCAGCATTTT. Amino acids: CASSRQGDQPQHF.

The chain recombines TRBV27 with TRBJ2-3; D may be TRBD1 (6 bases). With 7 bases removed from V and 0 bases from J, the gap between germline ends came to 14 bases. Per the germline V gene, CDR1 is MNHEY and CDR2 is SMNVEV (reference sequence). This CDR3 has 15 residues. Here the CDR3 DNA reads TGTGCCAGCAATCTCGGACAGACGAGCACAGATACGCAGTATTTT. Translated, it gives CASNLGQTSTDTQYF.

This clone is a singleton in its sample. For the CDR3, the DNA is TGCGCCAGCAGCTTAATAGCGAACGCGAACACCGGGGAGCTGTTTTTT. It translates to CASSLIANANTGELFF. V gene TRBV5-1 combines with J gene TRBJ2-2; a weak D match, TRBD2 (5 bases). Trimming cost V 2 bases and J 0 bases, with 11 bases left between them. The germline V gene has CDR1 SGHRS and CDR2 YFSETQ. This CDR3 contains 16 residues. Full variable domain (rest looked up from reference TRBV5-1 and TRBJ2-2): KAGVTQTPRYLIKTRGQQVTLSCSPISGHRSVSWYQQTPGQGLQFLFEYFSETQRNKGNFPGRFSGRQFSNSRSEMNVSTLELGDSALYLCASSLIANANTGELFFGEGSRLTVL.

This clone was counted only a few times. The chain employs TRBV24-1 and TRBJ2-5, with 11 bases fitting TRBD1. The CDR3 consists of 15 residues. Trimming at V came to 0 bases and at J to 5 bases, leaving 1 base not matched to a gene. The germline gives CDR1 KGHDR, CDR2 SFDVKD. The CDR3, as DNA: TGTGCCACCAGTGATTTGCGGGACAGGGGGGAGACCCAGTACTTC. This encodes CATSDLRDRGETQYF.

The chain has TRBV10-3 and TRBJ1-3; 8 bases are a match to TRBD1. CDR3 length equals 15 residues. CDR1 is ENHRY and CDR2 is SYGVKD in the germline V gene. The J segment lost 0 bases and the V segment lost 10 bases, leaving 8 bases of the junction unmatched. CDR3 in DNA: TGTGCCAGCTCCCCAGGGGGCGGCTCTGGAAACACCATATATTTT. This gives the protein CASSPGGGSGNTIYF.

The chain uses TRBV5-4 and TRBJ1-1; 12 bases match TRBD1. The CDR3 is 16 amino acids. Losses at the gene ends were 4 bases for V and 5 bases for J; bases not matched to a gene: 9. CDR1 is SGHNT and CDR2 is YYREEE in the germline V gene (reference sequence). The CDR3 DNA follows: TGTGCCAGCAGCCTGGGGGACAGGGGGCTTGGGACTGAAGCTTTCTTT. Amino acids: CASSLGDRGLGTEAFF.

Here the CDR3 DNA reads TGTGCCAGCAGCGTAGACATACGGGAGACAGCATTCAATGAGCAGTTCTTC. Amino acids: CASSVDIRETAFNEQFF. The chain has TRBV9 and TRBJ2-1; weak D call: TRBD2 (6 bases). Germline CDR1 is SGDLS and CDR2 is YYNGEE. The CDR3 contains 17 residues. V dropped 0 bases and J dropped 6 bases, with 19 bases sitting between them.

CDR3 DNA: TGTGCCAGCTCACCTGAACGAGCAGGGGGCGGCTATGGCTACACCTTC. Translated, it gives CASSPERAGGGYGYTF. This chain uses TRBV18 with TRBJ1-2; 8 bases map to TRBD1. Germline V lookup: CDR1 KGHSH, CDR2 LQKENI. With V trimmed by 3 bases and J by 4 bases, 10 bases remained unmatched. The CDR3 is 16 amino acids.

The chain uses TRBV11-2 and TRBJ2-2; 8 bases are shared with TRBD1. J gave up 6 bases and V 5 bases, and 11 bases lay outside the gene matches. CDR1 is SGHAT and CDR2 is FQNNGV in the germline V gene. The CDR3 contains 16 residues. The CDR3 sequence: CASSPRLQGEPGELFF. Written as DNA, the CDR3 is TGTGCCAGCAGCCCCCGCCTACAGGGGGAACCCGGGGAGCTGTTTTTT.

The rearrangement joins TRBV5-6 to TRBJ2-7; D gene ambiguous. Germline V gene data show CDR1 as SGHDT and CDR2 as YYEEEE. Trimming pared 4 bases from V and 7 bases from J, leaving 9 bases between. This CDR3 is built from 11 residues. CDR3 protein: CASSLAREQYF. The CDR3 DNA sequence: TGTGCCAGCAGCCTTGCGAGGGAGCAGTACTTC.